The 8 T cell receptor beta chains presented below share a single source sample, sequenced in a study of CD8+CD57+ T cells in acquired aplastic anemia. Profiling of TCR beta VDJ combinations and CDR3 sequences used genomic DNA as template. One entry per CDR3 protein results from TCRdb running MiXCR on the reads. This table holds about 270,000 distinct CDR3 sequences, 55% to 60% found once. The sequenced sample was sorted CD4+, CD8+, or CD8+CD57+ T cells (not recorded which) from PBMCs. Receptors originate from a human donor with severe aplastic anemia or a healthy control (not recorded which).

The chain is built from TRBV25-1 and TRBJ2-1, with 7 bases lining up with TRBD2. CDR3 length equals 15 residues. V was pared by 8 bases and J by 0 bases, with 7 bases of the junction left unmatched. Germline V CDR1 and CDR2: MGHDK, SYGVNS. CDR3: CASQPGGSSYNEQFF. The CDR3 DNA follows: TGTGCCAGCCAACCGGGCGGGAGCTCCTACAATGAGCAGTTCTTC.

On this clonotype itself: This sequence may be a read error, since a much larger clone differs from it by one base. Lacking the conserved final phenylalanine or tryptophan, this CDR3 likely reflects a read error. The rearrangement uses TRBV5-1 and TRBJ1-3, with D possibly TRBD1 on 5 matching bases. Germline CDR1 reads SGHRS; CDR2 reads YFSETQ. The CDR3 covers 16 residues. CDR3 region: CASRNDIGASGNTIYS. The CDR3 region has the DNA TGTGCCAGCAGAAATGACATCGGGGCTAGCGGAAACACCATATATTCT.

The CDR3 loop reads CASSSGQGTKTQYF. As DNA, the CDR3 is TGTGCCAGCAGTTCCGGACAGGGGACGAAGACCCAGTACTTC. The rearrangement uses TRBV12-3 or TRBV12-4 and TRBJ2-5, with 9 bases identical to TRBD1. The CDR3 is made up of 14 amino acids. The V and J ends lost 4 bases and 6 bases, in that order; junction bases with no gene match: 6.

V and J are TRBV7-2 and TRBJ1-1, with a possible D match to TRBD1 (6 bases). Germline V gives CDR1 SGHTA, CDR2 FQGNSA. V gave up 1 base and J gave up 7 bases, with 16 bases separating them. There are 15 residues in the CDR3. The CDR3 DNA is TGTGCCAGCAGCTTAGGGGGGGGCCCTTATATTGAAGCTTTCTTT. Amino acids: CASSLGGGPYIEAFF.

V and J are TRBV4-1 and TRBJ1-4; TRBD1 matches 8 bases. This CDR3 is 15 amino acids long. Trimming removed 0 bases from V and 9 bases from J; junction bases left unmatched: 6. In germline, CDR1 is MGHRA, CDR2 YSYEKL. DNA for the CDR3: TGCGCCAGCAGCCAAGATATGACAGGGGATAAAAAACTGTTTTTT. Its translation is CASSQDMTGDKKLFF.

J is TRBJ2-1 and V is TRBV7-9; the D call may be TRBD1 or TRBD2 (6 bases each). CDR1 is SEHNR and CDR2 is FQNEAQ in the germline V gene (reference sequence). Between the trimmed V and J ends, which lost 5 bases and 1 base, there was a span of 15 bases. This CDR3 has 16 amino acids. The CDR3 loop is CASSPLLGGSYNEQFF. CDR3 DNA: TGTGCCAGCAGCCCCCTCCTAGGGGGGTCCTACAATGAGCAGTTCTTC.

This chain links TRBV13 with TRBJ1-6, with 11 bases identical to TRBD1. The CDR3 covers 15 residues. Losses at the gene ends were 3 bases for V and 10 bases for J; bases not matched to a gene: 5. Per germline, CDR1 PRHDT and CDR2 FYEKMQ (reference sequence). The CDR3: CASSLTGTGGSPLHF. The CDR3 DNA follows: TGTGCCAGCAGCTTGACCGGGACAGGGGGATCACCCCTCCACTTT.

The J gene is TRBJ2-5, the V gene TRBV9; D possibly matches TRBD1 or TRBD2 (6 bases each). Germline assignment: CDR1 SGDLS and CDR2 YYNGEE. This CDR3 region has 12 residues. Trimming took off 3 bases at V and 7 bases at J, with 10 bases between the two ends. CDR3 sequence (DNA): TGTGCCAGCAGCGCAGAGGGGGGGACCCAGTACTTC. As protein: CASSAEGGTQYF.